Here is one T cell receptor (beta chain) with its context. The target antigen is unknown. The assay was immunoSEQ multiplex PCR, and TCRdb's table has in-frame clones only and misses some. The repertoire holds roughly 38,000 clones, with approximately 87% as singletons. The entry originates in a study of OX40 agonist ivuxolimab in advanced cancers. Findings of the study overall: Researchers did not determine the expanded peripheral T cells' antigen specificity. People who partly responded at 0.1-3.0 mg/kg had some of the least clonal expansion seen. Low normalized T-cell clonal expansion also characterized some of the nonresponders.

The ends were cut back, 10 bases at V and 6 bases at J, with 14 bases in the middle. This CDR3 is 12 amino acids long. Per germline, CDR1 MNHNS and CDR2 SASEGT. Material: CD4+ or CD8+ T cells sorted from blood, obtained in a trial of the OX40 agonist ivuxolimab. This sequence was found in an adult with an advanced solid tumor such as melanoma, head and neck, liver or kidney cancer. The V call is TRBV6-1, the J call TRBJ2-3; the D call may be TRBD1 or TRBD2 (5 bases each). For the CDR3, the DNA is TGTGCCATCCGAGGGGCCCGGGATACGCAGTATTTT. Protein: CAIRGARDTQYF.